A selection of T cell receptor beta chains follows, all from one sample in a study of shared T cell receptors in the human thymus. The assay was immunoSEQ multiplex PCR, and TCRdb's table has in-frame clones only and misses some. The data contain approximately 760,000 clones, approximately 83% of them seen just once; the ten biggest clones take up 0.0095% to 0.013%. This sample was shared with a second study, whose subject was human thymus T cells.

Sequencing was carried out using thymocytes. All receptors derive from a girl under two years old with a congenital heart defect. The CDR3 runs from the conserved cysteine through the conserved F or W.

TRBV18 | CASSPRIGGPRDEQFF
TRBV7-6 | CASSLDPNEGQYF
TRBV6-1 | CASSEALGGRQPQHF
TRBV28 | CASTTLTATYEQYF
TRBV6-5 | CASSPGQGNYEQYF
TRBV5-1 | CASRPGSGNTIYF
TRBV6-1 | CAGRGTPSSRYGYTF
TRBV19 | CASSSYDSQGCETQYF
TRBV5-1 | CASSLARSRNSYNSPLHF
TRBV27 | CASSTRQGHSPLHF
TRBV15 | CATSRPGTSGYNEQFF
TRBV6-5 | CASSYSRSREDGYTF
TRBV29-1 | CSHKASGGAGGYTF
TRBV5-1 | CASSLTGGNEQFF
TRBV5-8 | CASSLHNSGSDTQYF
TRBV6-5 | CASTLWAGGNGYTF
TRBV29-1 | CSVGGGLRGEGEKLFF
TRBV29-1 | CSVWAPQTQYF
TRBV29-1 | CSVRWDRAFEAFF
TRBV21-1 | CASSKARGHSPLHF
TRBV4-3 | CASSQEGVANTGELFF
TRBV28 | CASSRLTRYAGANVLTF
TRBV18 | CASSPNGAVWDGTEAFF
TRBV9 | CASSARGLRDSNEQFF
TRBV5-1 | CASSLGPGTQETQYF
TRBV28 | CASSLIIGQSTQKDYGYTF
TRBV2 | CASSPRGRGANVLTF
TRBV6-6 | CASRRAIPREAFF
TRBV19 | CASSRNRDRVPQGAFF
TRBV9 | CASSGQPGTRNEQFF
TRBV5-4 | CASSPRGSVTEAFF
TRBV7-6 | CASSLGFRTGSGEQYF
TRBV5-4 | CASSLDRENTEAFF
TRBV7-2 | CASSLRFMLGASTKNIQYF
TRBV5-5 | CASSPMKSSYNEQFF
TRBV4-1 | CASSQVQLSSYEQYF
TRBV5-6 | CASSPTGREQYF
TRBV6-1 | CASSEGQDNSPLHF
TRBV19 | CASSINSGLYGYTF
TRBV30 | CAWQGSADTQYF
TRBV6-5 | CASSPEIVYEKLFF
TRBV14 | CASSQEGGGVDYGYTF
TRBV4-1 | CASSPEEVWPEAFF
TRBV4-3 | CASSQDRGAGSYNSPLHF
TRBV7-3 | CASSLKGPTGMLNTEAFF